This T cell receptor (beta chain) comes out of a study of T cell responses to AZD1222 COVID-19 vaccine (dated by TCRdb to the early 2020s). About the full investigation: A total of under 250 trial participants underwent TCR sequencing, of whom under 220 had received two doses of AZD1222 and about 25 had received two doses of the MenACWY control vaccine. Trial participants were enrolled by age into subgroups of 18-55, 56-69 and 70-plus years, and about 150, 27 and 61 TCR-sequenced participants, respectively, were included in these subgroups. Study-wide conclusions, independent of this receptor: After two AZD1222 doses, spike-specific TCR breadth and depth were significantly higher than at day 0 and than in MenACWY recipients. Nearly half of unique spike-specific TCRs reportedly recognized epitopes outside regions mutated in the B.1.351 and B.1.1.7 variants. The vaccine-associated CD4 TCRs covered the entire spike protein, and the dominant responses fell in regions 160-218 and 743-854. Participants were mostly white British, with more females than males. The authors suggested clonal diversity may have been underestimated. Because no day 14 peak-response samples were available, the repertoires could be characterized only after the peak T cell response. In the small 56-69-year group, the increase in depth fell short of significance, most likely because of low power. Conclusions about previously exposed vaccinees are limited because only six or seven AZD1222 recipients were SARS-CoV-2 seropositive at baseline.

The CDR3 regions of human TCRbeta chains were analyzed by immunosequencing. Per the authors' processing: Repertoire TCRs were checked for matches against a reference library of SARS-CoV-2-specific TCRs that had been generated using the MIRA antigen-specificity platform. Breadth meant the fraction of unique TCRs that were SARS-CoV-2-associated, whereas depth meant the fraction of total T cells that were SARS-CoV-2-associated. Using the MIRA data, each spike-specific TCR was assigned both to the spike region to which the TCR was reactive and to a CD4 or CD8 class. Log10-transformed breadth and depth values were compared by one-way ANOVA with Sidak's multiple comparisons tests. TCRdb stores this immuneACCESS table with in-frame sequences only. Part of the clones is absent; in the studies checked, under half of the shortfall reflects unresolved V genes, and no reason is known for the rest. The V and J calls and clone size are taken from that table; D and trimming were inferred from the DNA. The sample includes roughly 150,000 clones, with less than 90% observed a single time. The ten largest clones take up 5.5% to 8% of the sample.

Notes on this clone: No antigen is known for it. It has no much larger one-base neighbor in the sample; base qualities were not kept.

CDR1 LNHDA and CDR2 SQIVND were looked up in the germline V gene (reference sequence). From the cysteine through the phenylalanine, the CDR3 covers 14 amino acids. The CDR3 DNA has 42 bases and is translated from base 1. At the junction V is shortened by 5 bases and J by 1 base, with 11 bases in between. This specimen's time point label, per the study, means: sample from adult after SARS-CoV-2 infection, after symptom onset. Two convalescent COVID-19 patients, sampled after symptom onset from adults with prior SARS-CoV-2 infection, were also TCR-sequenced for comparison. Rearrangement joined TRBV19 to TRBJ2-5, with no confidently assigned D gene. Source: peripheral blood, taken after recovery from COVID-19. This TCR was sampled from an adult who had recovered from COVID-19. DNA sequence: TGTGCCAGTAGTGGTAGGCAGCTCCAAGAGACCCAGTACTTC. Its product reads: CASSGRQLQETQYF.